The T cell receptor beta chain described here comes from a study of cytomegalovirus exposure and HLA in healthy donors. In the PCR, 60 Vbeta and 13 Jbeta primers were used. Study processing details: In a later analysis, the count reached 82 million or so unique TCR beta chains, with around 10 million shared. Libraries were prepared by immunoSEQ multiplex PCR; TCRdb keeps only in-frame clonotypes and omits some of them. Clone size and the V and J calls come from that table; the DNA yielded D and trimming. Among approximately 110,000 clones listed, 79% were seen once. CDR3 length: 14 residues. Germline loops: CDR1 KGHSH, CDR2 LQKENI. V was pared by 2 bases and J by 6 bases, with 4 bases of the junction left unmatched.

The TCR sequence derives from a woman aged 40 to 50 in good health and CMV-seronegative. The chain employs TRBV18 and TRBJ2-7; 10 bases agree with TRBD2. The sequenced sample consisted of PBMCs. The CDR3 DNA sequence: TGTGCCAGCTCACCATCAGCGGGGGGGGGCGAGCAGTACTTC. This encodes CASSPSAGGGEQYF.